The 5 T cell receptor beta chains given below trace back to one sample, sequenced in a study of CXCR3-negative and CXCR3-positive naive CD8 T cells. Carrying UMI labels, the TRB cDNA libraries were prepared through 5' RACE. TCRdb re-called the 5' RACE reads, yielding one record per CDR3 amino acid sequence without DNA. Its listing shows some 130,000 distinct CDR3 sequences. The material sequenced was naive CXCR3- CD8+ T cells from blood. This sample's subset: CD45RO-CCR7+CD27+CD95- naive CD8+ T cells lacking CXCR3 (TNR3-). These receptors originate from a human donor in good health. Some clones in this sample may be carry-over from other donors' samples.

The gene calls are TRBV5-1 and TRBJ1-5; the TRBD1 assignment by TCRdb is unverifiable without DNA. Looked up from germline, CDR1 is SGHRS and CDR2 is YFSETQ. The CDR3 has 14 residues. The CDR3 protein is CASSLEGADQPQHF.

CDR3 protein: CASSSLLRDPLMNTEAFF. The chain employs TRBV7-6 and TRBJ1-1. Germline loops: CDR1 SGHVS, CDR2 FNYEAQ. This CDR3 region has 18 residues.

CDR3 sequence: CATSSTSNTGELFF. The V gene is TRBV7-9, the J gene TRBJ2-2. This CDR3 has 14 residues. The germline V gene encodes CDR1 SEHNR and CDR2 FQNEAQ (reference sequence).

This chain joins TRBV2 and TRBJ2-7; TCRdb returns TRBD1, unconfirmable since there is no DNA. This CDR3 has 14 residues. Germline V lookup: CDR1 SNHLY, CDR2 FYNNEI. The CDR3 sequence: CASTTGTGRYEQYF.

The J gene is TRBJ2-5, the V gene TRBV10-3. The CDR3 consists of 11 residues. Germline V gene lookup returns CDR1 ENHRY and CDR2 SYGVKD. The CDR3 protein is CAISQAESRYF.